The subject of this entry is one T cell receptor beta chain. The data are from a study of blood T cell repertoires in COVID-19. The authors' processing: Nucleated cell number was recorded as an estimate derived from reference gene primer amplification. The repertoire was sequenced with immunoSEQ multiplex PCR; TCRdb's copy has only in-frame clones and lacks some. V and J calls and clone size are those listed in that table; D and trimming were worked out from the DNA. This sample has about 200,000 clones, with roughly 85% found just once. The CDR3 is made up of 15 amino acids. Trimming removed 0 bases from V and 5 bases from J, with 13 bases in between. From germline, CDR1 is KGHSH and CDR2 LQKENI. Ages ranged from roughly 18 to 100 years, with residence in more than 20 US areas. Clinical history reported by participants formed the basis on which cohorts were assigned. Symptom resolution, clearance, or two negative PCRs marked the recovered donors of Cohort 3.

The sample consisted of PBMCs or T cells enriched from blood (not recorded which). The chain uses TRBV18 and TRBJ2-5, with D possibly being TRBD2 (5 bases). The sequence was collected from a man aged 35-49 years who had recovered from COVID-19. Written as DNA, the CDR3 is TGTGCCAGCTCACCACCTGAGTTTACGGGGGAGACCCAGTACTTC. This encodes CASSPPEFTGETQYF.